This TCR beta chain was profiled in a study of technical replicates of blood from a few donors. Assay used: immunoSEQ multiplex PCR; TCRdb lists only in-frame clones, some missing. The sample holds over 75,000 clones, around 95% seen once. Sequenced sample: T cells isolated from PBMCs. This TCR was sampled from a human donor in good health.

The DNA for the CDR3 is TGTGCCAGCAGCCTAACTAGCGGGAGGGTGGGGGAGCAGTACTTC. Translating it yields CASSLTSGRVGEQYF. J is TRBJ2-7 and V is TRBV27; 13 nucleotides agree with TRBD2. With 6 bases clipped from V and 7 bases from J, the junction kept 9 bases outside the gene matches. The CDR3 has 15 residues. The germline V gene encodes CDR1 MNHEY and CDR2 SMNVEV (reference sequence).